This T cell receptor beta chain came from a study of T cell repertoires in cytomegalovirus infection. The CDR3 has 14 residues. V lost 2 bases and J 0 bases, leaving 8 bases between the germline ends. TCRdb ran MiXCR on the reads and lists one entry per CDR3 protein. The table has roughly 500,000 distinct CDR3 sequences, roughly 10% seen once. The sequencing sample was made of PBMCs. The receptor was derived from a human donor in good health (CMV status not recorded). Some clones in this sample may be carry-over from other donors' samples. The chain employs TRBV12-3 or TRBV12-4 and TRBJ2-7; D not resolved. The DNA of the CDR3 is TGTGCCAGCAGTTTATGGCTGAGCTCCTACGAGCAGTACTTC. It is translated as CASSLWLSSYEQYF.